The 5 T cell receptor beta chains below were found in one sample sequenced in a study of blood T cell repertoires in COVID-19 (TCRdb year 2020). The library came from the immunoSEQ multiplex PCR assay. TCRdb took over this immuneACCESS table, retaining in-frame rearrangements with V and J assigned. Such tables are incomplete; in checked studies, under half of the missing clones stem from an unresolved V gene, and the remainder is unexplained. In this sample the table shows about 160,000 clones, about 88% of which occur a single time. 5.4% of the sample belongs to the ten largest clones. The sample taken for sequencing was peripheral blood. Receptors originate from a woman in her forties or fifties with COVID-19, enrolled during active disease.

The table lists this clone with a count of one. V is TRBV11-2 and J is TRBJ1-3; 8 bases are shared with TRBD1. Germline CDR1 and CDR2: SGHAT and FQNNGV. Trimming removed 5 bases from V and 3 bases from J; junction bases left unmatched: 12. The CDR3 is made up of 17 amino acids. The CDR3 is CASSLTDRVGSGNTIYF. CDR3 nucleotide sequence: TGTGCCAGCAGCCTAACGGACAGGGTCGGCAGTGGAAACACCATATATTTT.

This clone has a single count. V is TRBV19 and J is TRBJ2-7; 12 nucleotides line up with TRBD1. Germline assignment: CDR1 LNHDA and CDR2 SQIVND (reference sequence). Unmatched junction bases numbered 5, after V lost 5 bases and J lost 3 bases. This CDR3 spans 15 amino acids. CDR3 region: CASSPGTGGDYEQYF. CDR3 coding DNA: TGTGCCAGTAGTCCCGGGACAGGGGGCGACTACGAGCAGTACTTC.

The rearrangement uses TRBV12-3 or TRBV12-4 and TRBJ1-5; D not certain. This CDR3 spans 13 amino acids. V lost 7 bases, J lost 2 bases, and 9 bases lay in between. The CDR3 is CASTPAGNQPQHF. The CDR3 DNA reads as TGTGCCAGCACCCCCGCGGGCAATCAGCCCCAGCATTTT.

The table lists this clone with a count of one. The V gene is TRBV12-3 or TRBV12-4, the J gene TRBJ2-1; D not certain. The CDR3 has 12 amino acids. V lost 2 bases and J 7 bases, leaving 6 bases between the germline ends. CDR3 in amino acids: CASSLIENEQFF. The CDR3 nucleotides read TGTGCCAGCAGTTTAATAGAGAATGAGCAGTTCTTC.

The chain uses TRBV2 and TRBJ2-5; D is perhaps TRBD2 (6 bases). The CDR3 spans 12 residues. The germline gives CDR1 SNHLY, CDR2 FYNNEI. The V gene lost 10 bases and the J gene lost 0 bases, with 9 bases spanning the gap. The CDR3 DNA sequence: TGTGCCACACGGGGGAACCAAGAGACCCAGTACTTC. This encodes CATRGNQETQYF.